The rows below give T cell receptor beta chains drawn from one sample of a study of beta chain features in type 1 diabetes. Clones were sequenced by immunoSEQ multiplex PCR, and TCRdb holds only the in-frame ones, with some missing. The repertoire holds around 710,000 clones, with roughly an eighth as singletons. The source material was naive CD4+ T cells from blood. These receptors originate from a man aged 25 to 40 with type 1 diabetes. Each CDR3 is given with its conserved first and last residue. A D gene is named only where the DNA matches it firmly. Some rows mark clone size as missing; the rest say once, few, many or name a class of expanded clone.

abundance: few; v_gene: TRBV6-1; d_gene: -; j_gene: TRBJ1-5; CDR3aa: CASSGQGFDPQHF; CDR3nt: TGTGCCAGCAGTGGGCAGGGTTTTGACCCCCAGCATTTT
abundance: -; v_gene: TRBV4-2; d_gene: TRBD2; j_gene: TRBJ2-7; CDR3aa: CASSQAAGEGDEQYF; CDR3nt: TGTGCCAGCAGCCAAGCGGCGGGAGAGGGTGACGAGCAGTACTTC
abundance: few; v_gene: TRBV2; d_gene: TRBD1; j_gene: TRBJ2-6; CDR3aa: CASSVAGGVYGSGANVLTF; CDR3nt: TGTGCCAGCAGTGTTGCAGGGGGCGTATACGGCTCTGGGGCCAACGTCCTGACTTTC
abundance: -; v_gene: TRBV7-9; d_gene: -; j_gene: TRBJ2-7; CDR3aa: CASSVGPRDIYEQYF; CDR3nt: TGTGCCAGCAGCGTAGGACCCAGGGATATCTACGAGCAGTACTTC
abundance: -; v_gene: TRBV9; d_gene: -; j_gene: TRBJ2-7; CDR3aa: CASSVGTELTYEQYF; CDR3nt: TGTGCCAGCAGCGTAGGGACAGAACTGACCTACGAGCAGTACTTC
abundance: few; v_gene: TRBV7-9; d_gene: -; j_gene: TRBJ2-1; CDR3aa: CAHEEQFF; CDR3nt: TGTGCCCACGAGGAGCAGTTCTTC
abundance: -; v_gene: TRBV28; d_gene: -; j_gene: TRBJ1-2; CDR3aa: CASTGQPQSYGYTF; CDR3nt: TGTGCCAGCACCGGGCAGCCACAGAGCTATGGCTACACCTTC
abundance: few; v_gene: TRBV30; d_gene: -; j_gene: TRBJ2-6; CDR3aa: CAWSLTGTGANVLTF; CDR3nt: TGTGCCTGGAGTCTCACAGGGACCGGGGCCAACGTCCTGACTTTC
abundance: -; v_gene: TRBV6-6; d_gene: -; j_gene: TRBJ1-1; CDR3aa: CASSSTVQAFF; CDR3nt: TGTGCCAGCAGTTCGACAGTACAAGCTTTCTTT
abundance: few; v_gene: TRBV18; d_gene: -; j_gene: TRBJ2-1; CDR3aa: CASSPRGDSYNEQFF; CDR3nt: TGTGCCAGCTCACCCAGGGGCGACTCCTACAATGAGCAGTTCTTC
abundance: -; v_gene: TRBV7-9; d_gene: -; j_gene: TRBJ1-2; CDR3aa: CASSLALYGYTF; CDR3nt: TGTGCCAGCAGCCTTGCCCTCTATGGCTACACCTTC
abundance: -; v_gene: TRBV6-5; d_gene: -; j_gene: TRBJ2-7; CDR3aa: CASRLKTLPYEQYF; CDR3nt: TGTGCCAGCAGGTTGAAAACCCTCCCTTACGAGCAGTACTTC
abundance: -; v_gene: TRBV19; d_gene: TRBD2; j_gene: TRBJ2-1; CDR3aa: CASTLSGGSHNEQFF; CDR3nt: TGTGCCAGTACCCTAAGCGGGGGGTCCCACAATGAGCAGTTCTTC
abundance: -; v_gene: TRBV9; d_gene: -; j_gene: TRBJ1-1; CDR3aa: CASSAGLLMNTEAFF; CDR3nt: TGTGCCAGCAGCGCCGGTCTCCTCATGAACACTGAAGCTTTCTTT
abundance: -; v_gene: TRBV20-1; d_gene: -; j_gene: TRBJ2-1; CDR3aa: CSGRTDEQFF; CDR3nt: TGCAGTGGACGCACAGATGAGCAGTTCTTC